This T cell receptor (beta chain) was observed in a study of cytomegalovirus exposure and HLA in healthy donors listed by TCRdb under 2017. Some background on the complete study: An earlier analysis of about 530 of the donors reported about 300 Gb of sequence data and 95 million to 130 million unique TCR beta sequences obtained from about 200 million T cells. Across 398 genotyped donors of the cohort, an average of approximately 220,000 unique TCR beta nucleotide sequences per donor were sequenced, and approximately 19% of those sequences were non-productive. Alongside the repertoire data, information on donor age, sex, ethnicity and CMV serostatus was compiled. All discovery cohort repertoires had been generated using a single sequencing platform. The genetic ancestry cluster associated with self-reported Caucasian donors included about 84% of the 300 to 450 genotyped donors. The study profiled the T cell repertoires of some 610 subjects by immunosequencing and related them to cytomegalovirus serostatus. In addition to the first cohort of several hundred subjects, a separate validation cohort of over 90 different subjects was used. Because of strong linkage in the cohort, four to six DR-DQ haplotypes were treated as single units for association and clustering. In an earlier analysis of roughly 580 of the donors, high-throughput TCR beta sequencing was used to judge whether each TCR beta V gene segment behaved as functional or pseudogenic. In a later analysis, previously published TCR beta repertoires from several hundred donors were re-analyzed and high-resolution HLA genotyping was added so that TCR occurrence patterns could be studied. Genome-wide SNP genotypes for about 65% of the 666 donors were used in a later genetic analysis, which treated that subset as a discovery cohort. Both class I and class II loci were covered by HLA typing, at four-digit resolution. High-throughput TCR immunosequencing, statistical association of individual TCRs with disease status, and machine learning were combined to predict cytomegalovirus infection status. The later analysis used no new phenotypic data to find candidate immune exposures, relying instead on TCR beta sequences and their occurrence across donors. An early release covering just under 650 HLA-typed donors comprised approximately 290 gigabases of sequencing data and around 85 million unique TCR sequences. Typing coverage differed by locus: A, B, C, DRB1 and DQB1 were typed in roughly 629-630 donors, DQA1 in about 500, DPA1 in around 580, and DPB1 in approximately 450. The aim of the study was to test whether cataloging public T cell receptors could identify signatures of past pathogen exposure.

The cohort was made up of about 610 healthy bone marrow donors. All cohort members were sampled while nominally healthy, although unrecorded immune exposures were likely present. The donor tested CMV seronegative and was one of the 352 seronegative cohort members. A peripheral blood sample was provided by each donor, and peripheral blood mononuclear cells were used for TCR beta sequencing. The Qiagen DNeasy Blood Extraction Kit was used to extract genomic DNA from the blood cell samples. Comments on this clone: The antigen this receptor binds is unknown. Within one base of it there is no much larger clone, and no base qualities were kept.

Reading from cysteine to phenylalanine, the CDR3 counts 16 amino acids. Solely the CDR3 DNA is kept, with 48 bases framed from the first base. The V end gives up 2 bases and the J end 7 bases, leaving 10 bases in the junction not matched to a gene. The germline V gene (reference sequence) gives CDR1 as GTSNPN and CDR2 as SVGIG. The library was built by means of the immunoSEQ multiplex PCR assay. A mixture of 60 forward primers for TCR Vbeta segments and 13 reverse primers for TCR Jbeta segments was used in the multiplex PCR. Amplification of the CDR3 region of rearranged TCR beta genes was performed with a multiplex PCR assay on genomic DNA. Amplified TCR beta libraries were sequenced as 87-base-pair reads on the Illumina HiSeq System. The published analysis was carried out like this. A later analysis tallied 75 million to 95 million unique TCR beta chains across the approximately 670 repertoires, and about 10 million of those chains were shared by two or more donors. Raw reads were error-corrected and collapsed into unique sequences with a nearest-neighbor algorithm that merged closely related sequences to remove PCR and sequencing errors. CDR3 sequences were aligned to IMGT reference sequences to assign V, D and J gene segments. For a sequence to be retained, a match of at least six nucleotides to both a V gene segment and a J gene segment was required. Rearrangements were classified as productive when the CDR3 lacked stop codons and remained in frame with V and J, and all other rearrangements were classified as non-productive. CDR3 was defined by IMGT convention, running from the second conserved V-encoded cysteine to the conserved J-encoded phenylalanine. The earlier analysis of some 550 of the donors excluded any sequence lacking an unambiguous match to a single V gene segment. In an earlier analysis of around 590 of the donors, a V segment was called functional when productive rearrangements were above 56.7%, and segregating when the standard deviation between donors exceeded 5%. To diagnose cytomegalovirus status from the catalog of TCR beta chain sequences, a statistical classification framework was built. A later analysis assigned V and J genes by comparing TCR nucleotide sequences with IMGT/GENE-DB human TR gene sequences. A later analysis assigned CDR3 sequences and most-parsimonious VDJ recombination scenarios with the TCRdist pipeline. In a later analysis, each TCR beta chain was defined by its CDR3 amino acid sequence together with its V-gene family, and reads lacking a unique V-gene family were excluded. As a way to deal with suspected cross-contamination and a sequencing artifact, a later analysis dropped 450 to 600 nucleotide sequences that were highly shared and had low generation probability. A later analysis calculated a clonal expansion index for each public chain from normalized within-repertoire ranks of inferred template counts. In a later analysis, generation probabilities were computed with a VDJ recombination model fitted to out-of-frame rearrangements, and the resulting probabilities were checked against IGoR. A later analysis scored TCR-TCR, TCR-HLA and TCR-CMV co-occurrence with hypergeometric tests, applying a repertoire-size bias correction to TCR pairs. To estimate false discovery rates, a later analysis permuted the HLA or CMV assignments 20 times. In a later analysis, co-occurring TCRs were grouped using DBSCAN, and TCRdist sequence similarity was added for clustering within HLA-allele-positive subsets. For co-occurrence clustering, repertoires with fewer than 30,000 or more than 120,000 public chains were excluded, along with a handful of repertoires with anomalous nucleotide sharing. TCRdb re-hosts the immuneACCESS table, in-frame sequences only. Its copies lack some clones; in the studies checked, an unresolved V gene accounts for under half of them, and the cause for the rest is not known. V and J calls and clone size follow that table, whereas D and trimming were derived from the DNA. A total of some 150,000 clones appear in this sample, approximately 88% of them only once. Under 2% of the sample lies in the top ten.

The paper as a whole reports these results and caveats: In an earlier analysis of 500 to 650 of the donors, most TCR beta V segments appeared in productive rearrangements about 87% or about 30% of the time, broadly matching IMGT annotations. The authors suggested that the approach could potentially be generalized to other disease states and immunological phenotypes. HLA typing was unavailable for some donors at each locus, so association tests used only the typed subset. A later analysis found that HLA-associated TCR beta chains were more clonally expanded and had lower generation probabilities than equally common non-associated chains. Compared with the 666-donor mean, donors in an Asian-associated ancestry cluster had fewer N-insertions in productive TCRs, according to a later genetic analysis. A later analysis reported that several top co-occurrence clusters appeared linked to parvovirus B19, influenza, CMV and Epstein-Barr virus. In both the original and validation cohorts, the classifier was reported to diagnose cytomegalovirus status with high specificity and sensitivity. A later analysis associated about 17,000 TCR beta sequences with specific HLA alleles at a false discovery rate of 0.05. The only immune exposure information available for the cohort was CMV serostatus. Correlated functional status among segregating V segments might be attributable to linkage disequilibrium, but an unknown experimental factor could not be ruled out. Most TCR sequences were seen in very few donors, while some public TCRs were found in many individuals. An association between a missense DCLRE1C variant and V-gene and J-gene trimming of TCR beta chains was found in a later genetic analysis and replicated in an independent cohort. A further reported finding was that TCR beta sequences accurately predicted the HLA-A and HLA-B alleles for most subjects in the first cohort. The cohort was sequenced for TCR beta chains only, and without alpha or paired-chain data the features that could be detected were limited. A cluster of highly shared sequence variants was judged likely to be a technical artifact of the sequencing pipeline. The earlier analysis of 587 of the donors excluded 15 to 20 rarely observed V segments, including chromosome 9 orphons, because counts were too low. The 87-base-pair reads could not distinguish some IMGT-functional V segments, including TRBV6-2 and TRBV6-3, so those segments were excluded. The presence/absence analyses assumed that sequencing depth was roughly uniform across donors, and that assumption may not be true. A few of the identified cytomegalovirus-associated TCR beta chains were confirmed in vitro to be specific for cytomegalovirus antigens. Most CMV-associated TCR beta chains appeared to be HLA-restricted in a later analysis, and the HLA associations seemed to be driven largely by CMV exposure. In a later analysis, TCR association rates were found to vary across HLA loci, with the most associated TCRs seen for DRB1 alleles and the fewest for HLA-C alleles. The study listed 150 to 200 TCR beta chains as associated with cytomegalovirus. Strong co-occurrence of HLA alleles, especially DR and DQ, made assigning TCR associations to individual alleles difficult.

Recombination joined TRBV30 with TRBJ1-6, and 8 bases in between align with TRBD1. Sequencing input: PBMCs. This sequence was found in a woman under 30 in good health and CMV-seronegative. The nucleotide sequence is TGTGCCTGGAGTCCCAGGGGGCGCGACGACAATTCACCCCTCCACTTT. This translates into CAWSPRGRDDNSPLHF.